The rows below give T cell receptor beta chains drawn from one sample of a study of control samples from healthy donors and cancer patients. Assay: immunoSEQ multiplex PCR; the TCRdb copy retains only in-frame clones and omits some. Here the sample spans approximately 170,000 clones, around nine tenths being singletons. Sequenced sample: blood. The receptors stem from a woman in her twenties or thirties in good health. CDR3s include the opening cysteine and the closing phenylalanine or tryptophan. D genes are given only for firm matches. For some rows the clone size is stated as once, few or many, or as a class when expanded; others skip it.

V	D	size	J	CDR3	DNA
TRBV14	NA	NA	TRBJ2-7	CASSLGSGGYYEQYF	TGTGCCAGCAGCCTGGGCAGTGGTGGATACTACGAGCAGTACTTC
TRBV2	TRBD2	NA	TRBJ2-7	CASGVVGTSGEQYF	TGTGCCAGCGGCGTCGTCGGGACTAGCGGCGAGCAGTACTTC
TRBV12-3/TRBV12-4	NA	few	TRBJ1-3	CASSSATGNTIYF	TGTGCCAGCAGTTCAGCCACAGGAAACACCATATATTTT
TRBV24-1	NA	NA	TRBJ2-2	CATSGDPNTGELFF	TGTGCCACCAGTGGGGACCCGAACACCGGGGAGCTGTTTTTT
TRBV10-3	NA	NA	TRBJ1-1	CAISEGPGAPEAFF	TGTGCCATCAGTGAGGGTCCAGGGGCACCTGAAGCTTTCTTT
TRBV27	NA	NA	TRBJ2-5	CASSFRRGGETQYF	TGTGCCAGCAGTTTTCGCAGGGGCGGCGAGACCCAGTACTTC
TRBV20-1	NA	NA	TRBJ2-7	CSARVAHEQYF	TGCAGTGCTAGGGTTGCCCACGAGCAGTACTTC
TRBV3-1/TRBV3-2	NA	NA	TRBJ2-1	CASSPPGLATYNEQFF	TGTGCCAGCAGCCCCCCTGGTCTAGCGACCTACAATGAGCAGTTCTTC
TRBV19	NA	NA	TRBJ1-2	CASSMGRVYGYTF	TGTGCCAGTAGTATGGGCAGGGTCTATGGCTACACCTTC
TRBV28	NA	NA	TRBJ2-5	CASSFASLKETQYF	TGTGCCAGCAGTTTCGCTAGCTTAAAAGAGACCCAGTACTTC
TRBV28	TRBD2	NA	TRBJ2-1	CASSLGLAGDEQFF	TGTGCCAGCAGTTTAGGACTAGCGGGGGATGAGCAGTTCTTC
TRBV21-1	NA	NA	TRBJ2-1	CASSKVGQVSNEQFF	TGTGCCAGCAGCAAAGTAGGTCAGGTCTCCAATGAGCAGTTCTTC
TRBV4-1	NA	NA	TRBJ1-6	CASSQLEGDNSPLHF	TGCGCCAGCAGCCAATTGGAGGGGGATAATTCACCCCTCCACTTT
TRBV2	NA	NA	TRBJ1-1	CASSELELTEAFF	TGTGCCAGCAGTGAACTTGAGTTGACTGAAGCTTTCTTT
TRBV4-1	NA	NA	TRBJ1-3	CASGGSGNTIYF	TGCGCCAGCGGGGGCTCTGGAAACACCATATATTTT
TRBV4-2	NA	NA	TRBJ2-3	CASSQDIAALSSTDTQYF	TGTGCCAGCAGCCAAGATATCGCCGCCCTTTCTAGCACAGATACGCAGTATTTT
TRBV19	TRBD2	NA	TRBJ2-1	CASNGLAGGQTYNEQFF	TGTGCCAGCAACGGACTAGCGGGAGGGCAAACCTACAATGAGCAGTTCTTC
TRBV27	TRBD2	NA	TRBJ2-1	CASSSRLAGGNNEQFF	TGTGCCAGCAGTTCGCGACTAGCGGGGGGAAACAATGAGCAGTTCTTC
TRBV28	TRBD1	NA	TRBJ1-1	CASRKQGSTEAFF	TGTGCCAGCAGGAAACAGGGGTCCACTGAAGCTTTCTTT
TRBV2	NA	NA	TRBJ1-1	CASSAVQGSYTEAFF	TGTGCCAGCAGTGCGGTACAGGGTTCCTACACTGAAGCTTTCTTT